This T cell receptor beta chain originates from a study of blood T cells in healthy people across ages. Study-wide points: TCR beta diversity correlated strongly with naive T cell percentage.

Together with a sample-barcoded 5' primer, a J-beta primer mix was included in a second PCR lasting roughly 7 to 11 cycles. In TCRdb, the 5' RACE reads were re-called with MiXCR into one record per CDR3 protein. The sample gives 1 million or so distinct CDR3 sequences, more than 40% of which show up once; approximately 19% is in the top ten. Trimming at V came to 4 bases and at J to 8 bases, leaving 5 bases not matched to a gene. Germline V gene lookup returns CDR1 LGHDT and CDR2 YNNKEL (reference sequence). The CDR3 extends over 13 amino acids. A remark on this clonotype: Its specificity is unknown.

The TCR sequence derives from a woman aged 55-69 years in good health. Sample: blood. This chain uses TRBV3-1 with TRBJ1-2, with TRBD1 matching 9 bases. The CDR3 loop reads CASSRRGQGGYTF. Here the CDR3 DNA reads TGTGCCAGCAGCCGAAGGGGACAGGGAGGCTACACCTTC.